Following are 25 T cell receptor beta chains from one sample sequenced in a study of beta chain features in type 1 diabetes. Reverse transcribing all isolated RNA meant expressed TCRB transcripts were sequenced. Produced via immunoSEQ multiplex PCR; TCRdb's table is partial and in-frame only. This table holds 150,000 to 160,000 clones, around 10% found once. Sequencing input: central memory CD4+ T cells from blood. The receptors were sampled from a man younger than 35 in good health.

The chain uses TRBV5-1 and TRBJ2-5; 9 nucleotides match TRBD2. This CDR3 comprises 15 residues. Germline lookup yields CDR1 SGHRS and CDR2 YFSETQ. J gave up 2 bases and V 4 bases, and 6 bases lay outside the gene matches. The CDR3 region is CASSGGTSSQETQYF. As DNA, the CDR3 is TGCGCCAGCAGCGGCGGGACTAGCAGTCAAGAGACCCAGTACTTC.

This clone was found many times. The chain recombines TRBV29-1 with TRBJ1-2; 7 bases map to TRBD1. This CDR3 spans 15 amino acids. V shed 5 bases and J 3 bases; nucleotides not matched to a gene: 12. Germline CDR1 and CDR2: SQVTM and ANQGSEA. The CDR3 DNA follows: TGCAGCGTTCCGGGACAGTACGTAACCGACTATGGCTACACCTTC. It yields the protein CSVPGQYVTDYGYTF.

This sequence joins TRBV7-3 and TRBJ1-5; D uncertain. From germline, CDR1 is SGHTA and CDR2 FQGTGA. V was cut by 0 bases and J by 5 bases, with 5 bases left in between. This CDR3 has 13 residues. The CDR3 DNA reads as TGTGCCAGCAGCTTAACTACCGATCAGCCCCAGCATTTT. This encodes CASSLTTDQPQHF.

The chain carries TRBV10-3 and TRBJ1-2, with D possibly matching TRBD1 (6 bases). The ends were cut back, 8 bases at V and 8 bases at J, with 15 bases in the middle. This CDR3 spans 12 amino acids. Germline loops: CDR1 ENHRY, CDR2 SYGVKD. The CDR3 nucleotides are TGTGCCATCCTCACGCGGGGGGGCGGCTACACCTTC. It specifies CAILTRGGGYTF.

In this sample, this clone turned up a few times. CDR3 bases: TGTGCCTGGAGATCCGGGACAGCGAATGGCTACACCTTC. As protein: CAWRSGTANGYTF. J is TRBJ1-2 and V is TRBV30; 7 positions agree with TRBD1. The germline V gene encodes CDR1 GTSNPN and CDR2 SVGIG (reference sequence). V was clipped by 3 bases and J by 6 bases; unmatched bases: 7. The CDR3 extends over 13 amino acids.

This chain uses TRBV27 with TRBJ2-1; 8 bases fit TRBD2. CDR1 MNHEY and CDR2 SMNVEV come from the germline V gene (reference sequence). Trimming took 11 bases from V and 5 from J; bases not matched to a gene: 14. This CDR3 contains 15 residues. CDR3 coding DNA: TGTGCCCCCTCTACCAGCGGGAGAGAGGACAATGAGCAGTTCTTC. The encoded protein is CAPSTSGREDNEQFF.

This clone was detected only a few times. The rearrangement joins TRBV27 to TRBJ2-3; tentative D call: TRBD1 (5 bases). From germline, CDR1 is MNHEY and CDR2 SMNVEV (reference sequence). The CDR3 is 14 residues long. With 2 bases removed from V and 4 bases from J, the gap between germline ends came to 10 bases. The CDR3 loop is CASSLRQRPDTQYF. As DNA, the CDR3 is TGTGCCAGCAGTTTACGACAGCGTCCAGATACGCAGTATTTT.

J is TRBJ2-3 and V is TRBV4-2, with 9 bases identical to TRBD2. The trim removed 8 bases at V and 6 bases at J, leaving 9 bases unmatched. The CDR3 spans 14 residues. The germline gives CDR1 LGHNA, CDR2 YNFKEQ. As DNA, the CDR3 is TGTGCCAGCGCGGGGGGGCGGGAGTCCGATACGCAGTATTTT. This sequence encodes CASAGGRESDTQYF.

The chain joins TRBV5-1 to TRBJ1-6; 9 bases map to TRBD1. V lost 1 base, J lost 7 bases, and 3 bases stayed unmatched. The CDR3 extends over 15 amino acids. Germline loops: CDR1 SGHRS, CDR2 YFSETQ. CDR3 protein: CASSLSGQGNSPLHF. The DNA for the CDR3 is TGCGCCAGCAGCTTGTCAGGACAGGGGAATTCACCCCTCCACTTT.

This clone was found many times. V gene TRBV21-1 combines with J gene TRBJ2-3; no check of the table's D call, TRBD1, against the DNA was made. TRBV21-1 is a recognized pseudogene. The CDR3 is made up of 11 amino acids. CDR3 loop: CASSKTRTQYF. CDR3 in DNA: TGTGCCAGCAGCAAAACCAGGACGCAGTATTTT.

The CDR3 region has the DNA TGCGCCAGCAGCCCCCAGTCGGGCAGGGGGAACTACGAGCAGTACTTC. It specifies CASSPQSGRGNYEQYF. The chain employs TRBV5-1 and TRBJ2-7, with TRBD1 identical over 7 bases. Germline V gene data show CDR1 as SGHRS and CDR2 as YFSETQ. The V segment lost 4 bases and the J segment 3 bases; nucleotides outside the gene matches: 13. There are 16 residues in the CDR3.

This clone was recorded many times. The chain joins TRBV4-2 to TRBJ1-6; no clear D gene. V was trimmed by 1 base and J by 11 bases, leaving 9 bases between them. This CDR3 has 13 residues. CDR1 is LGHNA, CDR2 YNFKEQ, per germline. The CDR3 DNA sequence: TGTGCCAGCAGCCAAGGAGAGGGAACACCCCTCCACTTT. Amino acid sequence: CASSQGEGTPLHF.

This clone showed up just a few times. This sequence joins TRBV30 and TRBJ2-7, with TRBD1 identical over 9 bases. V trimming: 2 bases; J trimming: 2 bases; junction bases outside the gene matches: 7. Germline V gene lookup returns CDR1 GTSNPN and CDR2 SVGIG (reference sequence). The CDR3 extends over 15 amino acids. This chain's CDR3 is CAWSYQQGAPYEQYF. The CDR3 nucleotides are TGTGCCTGGAGTTATCAACAGGGGGCCCCCTACGAGCAGTACTTC. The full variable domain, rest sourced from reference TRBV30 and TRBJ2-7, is SQTIHQWPATLVQPVGSPLSLECTVEGTSNPNLYWYRQAAGRGLQLLFYSVGIGQISSEVPQNLSASRPQDRQFILSSKKLLLSDSGFYLCAWSYQQGAPYEQYFGPGTRLTVT.

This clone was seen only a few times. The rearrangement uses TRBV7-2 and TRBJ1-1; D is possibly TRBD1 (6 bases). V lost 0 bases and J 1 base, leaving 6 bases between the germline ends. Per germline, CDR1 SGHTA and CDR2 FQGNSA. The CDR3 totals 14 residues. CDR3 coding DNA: TGTGCCAGCAGCTTAGCAGGGGGGAACACTGAAGCTTTCTTT. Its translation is CASSLAGGNTEAFF.

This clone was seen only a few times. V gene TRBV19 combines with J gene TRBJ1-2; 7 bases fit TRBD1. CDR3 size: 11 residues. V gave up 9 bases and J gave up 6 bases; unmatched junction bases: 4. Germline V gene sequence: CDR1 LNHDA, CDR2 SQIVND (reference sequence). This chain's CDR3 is CASWTGNGYTF. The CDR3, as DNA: TGTGCCAGCTGGACAGGCAATGGCTACACCTTC.

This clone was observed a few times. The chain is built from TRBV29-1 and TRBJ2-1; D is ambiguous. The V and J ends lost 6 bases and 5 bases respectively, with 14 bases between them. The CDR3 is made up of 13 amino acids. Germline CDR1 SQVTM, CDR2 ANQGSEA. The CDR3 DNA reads TGCAGCGTCGCCCCGACCCATCACAATGAGCAGTTCTTC. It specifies CSVAPTHHNEQFF.

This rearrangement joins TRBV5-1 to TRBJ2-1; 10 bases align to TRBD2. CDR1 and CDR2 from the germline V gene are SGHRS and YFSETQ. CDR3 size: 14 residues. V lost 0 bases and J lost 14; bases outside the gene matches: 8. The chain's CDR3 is CASSLGDIAGGKFF. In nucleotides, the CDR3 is TGCGCCAGCAGCTTGGGGGATATAGCGGGAGGCAAGTTCTTC.

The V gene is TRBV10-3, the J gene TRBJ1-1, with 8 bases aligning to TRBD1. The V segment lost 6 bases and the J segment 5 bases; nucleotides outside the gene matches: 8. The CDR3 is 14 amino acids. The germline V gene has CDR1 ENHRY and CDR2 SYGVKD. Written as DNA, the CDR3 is TGTGCCATCAGCAAGGACAGGGTCGGTACTGAAGCTTTCTTT. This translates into CAISKDRVGTEAFF.

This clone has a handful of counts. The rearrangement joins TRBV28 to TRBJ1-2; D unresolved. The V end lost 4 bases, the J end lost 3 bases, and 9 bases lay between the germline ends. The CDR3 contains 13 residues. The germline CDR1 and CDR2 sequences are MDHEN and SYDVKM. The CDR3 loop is CASSYKADYGYTF. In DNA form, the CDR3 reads TGTGCCAGCAGTTACAAAGCCGACTATGGCTACACCTTC.

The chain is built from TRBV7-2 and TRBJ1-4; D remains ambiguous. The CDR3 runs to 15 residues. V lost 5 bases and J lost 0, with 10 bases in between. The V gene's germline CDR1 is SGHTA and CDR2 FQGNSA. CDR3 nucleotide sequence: TGTGCCAGCAGCGGTCCAGGAACAACTAATGAAAAACTGTTTTTT. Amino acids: CASSGPGTTNEKLFF.

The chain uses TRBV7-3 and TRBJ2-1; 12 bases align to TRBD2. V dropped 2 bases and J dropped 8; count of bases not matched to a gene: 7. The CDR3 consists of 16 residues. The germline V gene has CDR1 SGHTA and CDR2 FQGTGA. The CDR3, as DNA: TGTGCCAGCAGCTTATCCCTAGCGGGAGGGCTCGATGAGCAGTTCTTC. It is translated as CASSLSLAGGLDEQFF.

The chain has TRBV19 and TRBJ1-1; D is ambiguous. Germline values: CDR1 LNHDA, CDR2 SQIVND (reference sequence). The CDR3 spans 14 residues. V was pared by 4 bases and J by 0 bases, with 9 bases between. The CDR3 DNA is TGTGCCAGTAGTACAAATTACGTGAACACTGAAGCTTTCTTT. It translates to CASSTNYVNTEAFF.

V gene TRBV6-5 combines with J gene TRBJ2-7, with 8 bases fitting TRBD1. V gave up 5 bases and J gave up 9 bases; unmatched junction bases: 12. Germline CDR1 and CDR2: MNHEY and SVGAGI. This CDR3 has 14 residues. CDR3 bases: TGTGCCAGCAGTCGGATGGGACAGGATCGCGGGCAGTACTTC. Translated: CASSRMGQDRGQYF.

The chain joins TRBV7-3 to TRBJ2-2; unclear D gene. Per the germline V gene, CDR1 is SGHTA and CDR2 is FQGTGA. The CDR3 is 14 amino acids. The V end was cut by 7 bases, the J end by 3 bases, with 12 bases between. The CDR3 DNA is TGTGCCAGCACCCCTTCAAGTTACACCGGGGAGCTGTTTTTT. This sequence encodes CASTPSSYTGELFF.

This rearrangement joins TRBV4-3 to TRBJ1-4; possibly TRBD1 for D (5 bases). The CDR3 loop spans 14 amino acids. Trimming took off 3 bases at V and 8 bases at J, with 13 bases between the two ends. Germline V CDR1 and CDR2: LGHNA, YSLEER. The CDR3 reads CASSQTGKGEKLFF. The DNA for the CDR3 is TGCGCCAGCAGCCAGACCGGCAAGGGGGAAAAACTGTTTTTT.